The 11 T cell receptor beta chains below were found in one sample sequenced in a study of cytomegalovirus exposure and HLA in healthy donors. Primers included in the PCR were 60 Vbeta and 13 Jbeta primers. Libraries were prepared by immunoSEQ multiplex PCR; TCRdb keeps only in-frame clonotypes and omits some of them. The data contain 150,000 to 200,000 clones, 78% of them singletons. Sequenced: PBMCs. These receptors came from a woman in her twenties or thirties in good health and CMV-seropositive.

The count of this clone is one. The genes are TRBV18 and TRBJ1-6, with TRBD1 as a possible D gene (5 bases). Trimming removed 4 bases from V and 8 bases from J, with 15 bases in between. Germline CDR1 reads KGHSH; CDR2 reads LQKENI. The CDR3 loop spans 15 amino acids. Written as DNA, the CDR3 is TGTGCCAGCTCACGGTTCGGGGGTAGGGATTCACCCCTCCACTTT. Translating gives CASSRFGGRDSPLHF.

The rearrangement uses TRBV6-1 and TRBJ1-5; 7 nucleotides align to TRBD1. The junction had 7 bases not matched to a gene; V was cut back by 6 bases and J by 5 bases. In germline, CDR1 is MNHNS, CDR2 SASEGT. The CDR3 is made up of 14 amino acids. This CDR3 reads CASSYTTGDQPQHF. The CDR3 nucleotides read TGTGCCAGCAGCTATACAACAGGGGATCAGCCCCAGCATTTT.

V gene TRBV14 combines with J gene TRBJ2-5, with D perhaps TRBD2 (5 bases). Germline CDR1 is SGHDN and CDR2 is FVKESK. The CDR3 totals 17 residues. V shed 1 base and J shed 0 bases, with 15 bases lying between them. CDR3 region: CASSQGLQRRYQETQYF. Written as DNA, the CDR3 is TGTGCCAGCAGCCAAGGTTTACAGCGGAGGTACCAAGAGACCCAGTACTTC.

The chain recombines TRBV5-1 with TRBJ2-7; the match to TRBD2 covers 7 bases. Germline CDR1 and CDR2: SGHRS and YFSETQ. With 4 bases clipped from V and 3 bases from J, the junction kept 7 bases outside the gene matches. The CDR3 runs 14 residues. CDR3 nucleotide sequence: TGCGCCAGCAGCCCGAGGACGGGAGGCTACGAGCAGTACTTC. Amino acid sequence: CASSPRTGGYEQYF.

This CDR3 is CASTYDRKYGYTF. CDR3 DNA sequence: TGTGCCAGCACCTACGACAGGAAATATGGCTACACCTTC. The J gene is TRBJ1-2, the V gene TRBV28, with a possible D match to TRBD1 (6 bases). The germline V and J ends were trimmed by 7 bases and 5 bases, with 14 bases remaining between them. The CDR3 sequence is 13 residues long. Germline V CDR1 and CDR2: MDHEN, SYDVKM.

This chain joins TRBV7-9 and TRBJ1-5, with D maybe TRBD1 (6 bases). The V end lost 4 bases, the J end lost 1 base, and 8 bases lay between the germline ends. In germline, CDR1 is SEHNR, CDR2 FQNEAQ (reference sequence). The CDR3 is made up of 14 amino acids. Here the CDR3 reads CASSSGQSNQPQHF. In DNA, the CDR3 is TGTGCCAGCAGCTCAGGACAGAGCAATCAGCCCCAGCATTTT.

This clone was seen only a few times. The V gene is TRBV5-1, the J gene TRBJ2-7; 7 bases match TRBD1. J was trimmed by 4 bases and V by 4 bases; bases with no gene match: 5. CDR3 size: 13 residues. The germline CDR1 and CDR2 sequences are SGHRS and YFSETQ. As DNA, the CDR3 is TGCGCCAGCAGCGCGACAGGGAATTACGAGCAGTACTTC. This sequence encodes CASSATGNYEQYF.

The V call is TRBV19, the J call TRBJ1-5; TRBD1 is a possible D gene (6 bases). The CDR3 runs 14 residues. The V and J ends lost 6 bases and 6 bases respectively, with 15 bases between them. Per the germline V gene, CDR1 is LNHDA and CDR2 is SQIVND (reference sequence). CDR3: CASSYLGAGQPQHF. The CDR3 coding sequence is TGTGCCAGTAGCTACTTGGGGGCGGGTCAGCCCCAGCATTTT.

CDR3 residues: CASSLAGFEAFF. Written as DNA, the CDR3 is TGCGCCAGCAGCTTGGCAGGATTTGAAGCTTTCTTT. The chain has TRBV5-1 and TRBJ1-1, with D uncertain. The CDR3 runs 12 residues. V shed 0 bases and J shed 7 bases, with 7 bases lying between them. Germline V lookup: CDR1 SGHRS, CDR2 YFSETQ. Supplemented by reference TRBV5-1 and TRBJ1-1, the full variable domain reads KAGVTQTPRYLIKTRGQQVTLSCSPISGHRSVSWYQQTPGQGLQFLFEYFSETQRNKGNFPGRFSGRQFSNSRSEMNVSTLELGDSALYLCASSLAGFEAFFGQGTRLTVV.

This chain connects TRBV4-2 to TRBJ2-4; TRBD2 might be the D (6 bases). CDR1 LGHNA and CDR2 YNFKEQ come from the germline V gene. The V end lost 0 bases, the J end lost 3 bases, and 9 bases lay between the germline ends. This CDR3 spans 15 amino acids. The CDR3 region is CASSQEGGIKNIQYF. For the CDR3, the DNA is TGTGCCAGCAGCCAAGAAGGCGGGATCAAAAACATTCAGTACTTC.

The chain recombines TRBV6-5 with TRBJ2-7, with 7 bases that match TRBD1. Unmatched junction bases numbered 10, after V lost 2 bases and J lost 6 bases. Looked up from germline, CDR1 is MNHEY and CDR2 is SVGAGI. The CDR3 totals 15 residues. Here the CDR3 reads CASSYGPNRGAEQYF. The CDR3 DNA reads TGTGCCAGCAGTTACGGACCAAACAGGGGAGCCGAGCAGTACTTC.